A selection of T cell receptor beta chains follows, all from one sample in a study of cytomegalovirus exposure and HLA in healthy donors. Using immunoSEQ multiplex PCR, the repertoire was profiled, and TCRdb retains in-frame clones only, with some absent. The table lists under 250,000 clones, around 77% of them singletons. Material for sequencing was PBMCs. Every receptor here comes from a woman in her thirties in good health and CMV-seronegative. Both conserved end residues are part of each CDR3. The D gene is left open where the match is weak. Where a row states a size, it is once, few, many or the class of an expanded clone; other rows omit it.

j_call v_call clone_size d_call cdr3_nt cdr3_aa
TRBJ2-3 TRBV28 NA TRBD2 TGTGCCAGCAGTCCTACTCCCGGGACTAGCGGGACCCAGAACACAGATACGCAGTATTTT CASSPTPGTSGTQNTDTQYF
TRBJ2-2 TRBV7-2 NA TRBD2 TGTGCCAGCAGCTTAGCCCTAGCGGGGTGGACCGGGGAGCTGTTTTTT CASSLALAGWTGELFF
TRBJ1-2 TRBV9 NA NA TGTGCCAGCAGCGTGGACAGCGGGGGCCTCTATGGCTACACCTTC CASSVDSGGLYGYTF
TRBJ1-6 TRBV2 NA TRBD1 TGTGCCAGCAGTGGACAGGGGGATTCACCCCTCCACTTT CASSGQGDSPLHF
TRBJ2-7 TRBV4-1 NA NA TGCGCCAGCAGCCAAGATCCCTACGGCGAGCAGTACTTC CASSQDPYGEQYF
TRBJ2-5 TRBV5-1 NA TRBD2 TGCGCCTCCTCAGCGGGGGGTGACCAAGAGACCCAGTACTTC CASSAGGDQETQYF
TRBJ1-6 TRBV2 NA NA TGTGCCAGCCGGGGGGGGAGCTCCTATAATTCACCCCTCCACTTT CASRGGSSYNSPLHF
TRBJ1-3 TRBV11-2 few NA TGTGCCAGCAGCTTAAACAGTGCCTCTGGAAACACCATATATTTT CASSLNSASGNTIYF
TRBJ2-3 TRBV4-1 NA TRBD2 TGCGCCAGCAGCCAAGTTTTACTAGCGGGGGGGCCGGTGAGCACAGATACGCAGTATTTT CASSQVLLAGGPVSTDTQYF
TRBJ2-5 TRBV2 NA TRBD2 TGTGCCAGCAGTTGGACCTCCGGGACTAGGCTGGGGGAGACCCAGTACTTC CASSWTSGTRLGETQYF
TRBJ2-7 TRBV2 NA NA TGTGCCAGCGATTGGGACTCCCGCTCCTACGAGCAGTACTTC CASDWDSRSYEQYF
TRBJ1-2 TRBV7-9 NA NA TGTGCCAGCAGCTTAGTCCTATTTAGGGAGAGTGGCTACACCTTC CASSLVLFRESGYTF
TRBJ2-7 TRBV6-5 NA NA TGTGCCAGCAGTTACTCGGCGGGCTACGAGCAGTACTTC CASSYSAGYEQYF
TRBJ2-2 TRBV7-9 NA TRBD1 TGTGCCAGCAGCTTCGGACAGGGTGACACCGGGGAGCTGTTTTTT CASSFGQGDTGELFF
TRBJ2-1 TRBV9 NA NA TGTGCCAGCAGCGTAGGACACTACAATGAGCAGTTCTTC CASSVGHYNEQFF
TRBJ2-1 TRBV7-3 NA TRBD2 TGTGCCAGCAGTAATAGCGGGGGGACGTACAATGAGCAGTTCTTC CASSNSGGTYNEQFF
TRBJ2-3 TRBV9 NA NA TGTGCCAGCAGCGTATTCCGGGACTCCATCACAGATACGCAGTATTTT CASSVFRDSITDTQYF
TRBJ2-7 TRBV9 NA NA TGTGCCAGCAGCGTAGGACAGGCAAGCTCCTACGAGCAGTACTTC CASSVGQASSYEQYF
TRBJ2-5 TRBV5-1 NA NA TGCGCCAGCAGCTTGGCCACATACCAAGAGACCCAGTACTTC CASSLATYQETQYF
TRBJ2-1 TRBV4-1 NA TRBD2 TGCGCCAGCAGGAACGGTCTAGCGGGATATAATGAGCAGTTCTTC CASRNGLAGYNEQFF
TRBJ1-1 TRBV28 NA NA TGTGCCAGCAGTTCCGGGTCCTTCGACACTGAAGCTTTCTTT CASSSGSFDTEAFF
TRBJ1-1 TRBV6-5 NA TRBD1 TGTGCCAGCAGTGCCCGCCTGGGACAGGGAGCTTTCTTT CASSARLGQGAFF
TRBJ1-6 TRBV4-1 NA TRBD1 TGCGCCAGCAGCACCCCCGGGACAGGGGATTCACCCCTCCACTTT CASSTPGTGDSPLHF
TRBJ2-7 TRBV28 NA NA TGTGCCAGCAGTTTAAGAGGGGGTTGGGACGAGCAGTACTTC CASSLRGGWDEQYF
TRBJ2-5 TRBV30 NA TRBD1 TGTGCCTGGAGGGGACAGGGTATAGAGACCCAGTACTTC CAWRGQGIETQYF
TRBJ2-7 TRBV10-2 once NA TGCGCCAGCAGTGAAAGGAGCTCCTACGAGCAGTACTTC CASSERSSYEQYF
TRBJ1-4 TRBV9 NA NA TGTGCCAGCAGCGTCGGACAGATCCATAATGAAAAACTGTTTTTT CASSVGQIHNEKLFF